Below are 17 T cell receptor beta chains sequenced from a single sample in a study of PD-L1 blockade in urothelial cancer. Time point in this sample: peripheral blood 6 weeks after treatment start. Sequencing used immunoSEQ multiplex PCR; TCRdb keeps in-frame clones, though not all of them. This sample has more than 95,000 clones; roughly 91% occur once, and the top ten carry more than 1.5%. The sample here was PBMCs, taken around atezolizumab (anti-PD-L1) treatment. These receptor sequences come from a man between 60 and 70 years old with urothelial cancer.

Turning to this clone: Sequence at one end of the junction differs from germline and may be a read error. The V call is TRBV5-4, the J call TRBJ2-7, with D possibly being TRBD1 (5 bases). Germline-derived CDR1 and CDR2 are SGHNT and YYREEE (reference sequence). The CDR3 covers 13 residues. CDR3 sequence (DNA): TGTGCCAGCAGCCACCTACCTCAGGACCCTAGGGGCTTC. Encoded protein: CASSHLPQDPRGF.

J is TRBJ2-5 and V is TRBV12-5; no clear D. CDR3 size: 12 residues. The V gene lost 3 bases and the J gene lost 7 bases, with 9 bases spanning the gap. The V gene's germline CDR1 is LGHNT and CDR2 FRNRAP. CDR3 DNA: TGTGCTAGTGGTTTTAATCCGCGGACCCAGTACTTC. This encodes CASGFNPRTQYF.

Remarks on this clone: Sequence at one end of the junction differs from germline and may be a read error. This chain uses TRBV7-7 with TRBJ2-3, with 10 bases lining up with TRBD2. This CDR3 has 15 residues. In germline, CDR1 is SSHAT, CDR2 FNYEAQ (reference sequence). The CDR3 reads CASSPLAGETDTQYF. CDR3 sequence (DNA): TGTGCTAGCAGCCCCCTAGCGGGAGAGACAGATACGCAGTATTTT.

This clone was observed a handful of times. The chain combines TRBV6-1 with TRBJ2-7; TRBD1 matches 8 bases. Unmatched junction bases numbered 9, after V lost 6 bases and J lost 2 bases. CDR3 length equals 15 residues. Germline loops: CDR1 MNHNS, CDR2 SASEGT. CDR3 amino acids: CASSLGQGPTYEQYF. The CDR3 DNA reads as TGTGCCAGCAGCCTAGGACAGGGCCCAACCTACGAGCAGTACTTC.

A single count supports this clone. The V call is TRBV4-2, the J call TRBJ2-3; 9 bases agree with TRBD2. Trimming removed 0 bases from V and 0 bases from J; junction bases left unmatched: 10. CDR1 and CDR2 from the germline V gene are LGHNA and YNFKEQ. There are 19 residues in the CDR3. CDR3 DNA: TGTGCCAGCAGCCAAGATGAGGCGGGAGGGCCATTTAGCACAGATACGCAGTATTTT. Translation: CASSQDEAGGPFSTDTQYF.

V usage is TRBV7-9 and J usage is TRBJ1-5, with 7 bases aligning to TRBD1. This CDR3 has 13 amino acids. V shed 3 bases, J shed 5 bases, and the junction held 1 base outside the gene matches. Looked up from germline, CDR1 is SEHNR and CDR2 is FQNEAQ (reference sequence). The CDR3 nucleotides are TGTGCCAGCAGCTTTGACAGGGATCAGCCCCAGCATTTT. Translated, it gives CASSFDRDQPQHF.

This sequence joins TRBV28 and TRBJ2-3, with D possibly matching TRBD1 (5 bases). The V end lost 5 bases, the J end lost 0 bases, and 18 bases lay between the germline ends. CDR3 size: 17 residues. The germline gives CDR1 MDHEN, CDR2 SYDVKM. The CDR3 region is CASSPTRQYSSTDTQYF. DNA for the CDR3: TGTGCCAGCAGTCCTACACGACAGTACTCTAGCACAGATACGCAGTATTTT.

The chain joins TRBV2 to TRBJ1-5, with 8 positions matching TRBD1. Trimming removed 5 bases from V and 6 bases from J; junction bases left unmatched: 6. Germline CDR1 SNHLY, CDR2 FYNNEI. The CDR3 loop spans 14 amino acids. CDR3 amino acids: CASSPTGGVQPQHF. CDR3 bases: TGTGCCAGCAGTCCTACAGGGGGGGTTCAGCCCCAGCATTTT.

The rearrangement uses TRBV28 and TRBJ2-2, with D uncertain. The CDR3 loop spans 12 amino acids. CDR1 MDHEN and CDR2 SYDVKM come from the germline V gene. V was shortened by 2 bases and J by 7 bases, with 5 bases between the two germline ends. The CDR3 loop is CASSLGRGELFF. The CDR3 DNA reads TGTGCCAGCAGTTTAGGGCGCGGGGAGCTGTTTTTT. Full variable domain (missing parts from reference TRBV28 and TRBJ2-2): DVKVTQSSRYLVKRTGEKVFLECVQDMDHENMFWYRQDPGLGLRLIYFSYDVKMKEKGDIPEGYSVSREKKERFSLILESASTNQTSMYLCASSLGRGELFFGEGSRLTVL.

The CDR3 spells CASSVVGDQEQYF. In nucleotides, the CDR3 is TGTGCCAGCAGCGTAGTAGGGGATCAAGAGCAGTACTTC. V gene TRBV9 combines with J gene TRBJ2-7; D is perhaps TRBD1 (5 bases). Germline assignment: CDR1 SGDLS and CDR2 YYNGEE. The CDR3 spans 13 residues. Trimming left V 0 bases short and J 7 bases short, with 11 bases between.

The chain couples TRBV28 to TRBJ2-3; 9 nucleotides line up with TRBD2. Germline CDR1 is MDHEN and CDR2 is SYDVKM. With V trimmed by 4 bases and J by 0 bases, 2 bases remained unmatched. The CDR3 runs to 15 residues. The CDR3 protein is CASSSSGASTDTQYF. For the CDR3, the DNA is TGTGCCAGCAGTTCTAGCGGGGCTAGCACAGATACGCAGTATTTT.

The J gene is TRBJ2-7, the V gene TRBV10-2; weak D call: TRBD1 (5 bases). The germline CDR1 and CDR2 sequences are WSHSY and SAAADI. V lost 7 bases to trimming and J lost 4 bases, with 17 bases between them. The CDR3 has 14 residues. The CDR3 DNA sequence: TGCGCCAGCACGTGGGGAAAGGGGTCTTACGAGCAGTACTTC. The encoded protein is CASTWGKGSYEQYF.

The chain has TRBV6-1 and TRBJ1-1; no reliable D call. The CDR3 runs to 11 residues. The V gene lost 6 bases and the J gene lost 8 bases, with 10 bases spanning the gap. Germline assignment: CDR1 MNHNS and CDR2 SASEGT. The CDR3 sequence: CASRAAGEAFF. The CDR3 DNA reads as TGTGCCAGCAGGGCGGCCGGGGAAGCTTTCTTT.

The V and J genes are TRBV25-1 and TRBJ2-4; 8 bases match TRBD2. Trimming cost V 4 bases and J 2 bases; bases outside gene matches: 1. This CDR3 region has 14 residues. Germline values: CDR1 MGHDK, CDR2 SYGVNS. This CDR3 is CASSGSGTKNIQYF. CDR3 nucleotides: TGTGCCAGCAGTGGTAGCGGGACCAAAAACATTCAGTACTTC.

The chain combines TRBV13 with TRBJ2-1; 12 bases line up with TRBD2. This CDR3 contains 15 residues. From germline, CDR1 is PRHDT and CDR2 FYEKMQ (reference sequence). V shed 5 bases, J shed 10 bases, and the junction held 9 bases outside the gene matches. This chain's CDR3 is CASSQTSGRRGEQFF. CDR3 nucleotide sequence: TGTGCCAGCAGCCAGACTAGCGGGAGAAGAGGGGAGCAGTTCTTC. The variable domain in full, completed from reference TRBV13 and TRBJ2-1, reads AAGVIQSPRHLIKEKRETATLKCYPIPRHDTVYWYQQGPGQDPQFLISFYEKMQSDKGSIPDRFSAQQFSDYHSELNMSSLELGDSALYFCASSQTSGRRGEQFFGPGTRLTVL.

The rearrangement joins TRBV6-1 to TRBJ2-3, with D tentatively TRBD1 (6 bases). Germline V CDR1 and CDR2: MNHNS, SASEGT. The V gene lost 7 bases and the J gene lost 9 bases, with 23 bases spanning the gap. CDR3 size: 15 residues. CDR3 DNA sequence: TGTGCCAGCAACACAGGGCTAGTACCTTCGGGGACGCAGTATTTT. The encoded protein is CASNTGLVPSGTQYF.

On this clone itself: Other nucleotide sequences from this sample produce the same CDR3. The chain is built from TRBV5-1 and TRBJ2-7; tentatively, D is TRBD1 (6 bases). V lost 0 bases to trimming and J lost 3 bases, with 7 bases between them. Germline V gives CDR1 SGHRS, CDR2 YFSETQ. The CDR3 totals 13 residues. CDR3 amino acids: CASSLGQVYEQYF. CDR3 nucleotides: TGCGCCAGCAGCTTGGGACAGGTCTACGAGCAGTACTTC.